This T cell receptor beta chain was captured by sequencing in a study of T cell repertoires in cytomegalovirus infection. This clonotype was picked up a small number of times. The antigen is unknown. From the reads, TCRdb called clonotypes with MiXCR, one entry per CDR3 protein. The table shows around 540,000 distinct CDR3 sequences, with roughly a third occurring only once. Germline CDR1 LNHDA, CDR2 SQIVND (reference sequence). The CDR3 is 15 residues long. V gave up 7 bases and J gave up 3 bases, with 16 bases separating them. The material sequenced was cultured PBMCs, taken from culture after CMV antigen stimulation. The receptor was isolated from a human donor in good health (CMV status not recorded). Some clones in this sample may be carry-over from other donors' samples. The chain joins TRBV19 to TRBJ1-5; no clear D gene. In nucleotides, the CDR3 is TGTGCCAGTATGGTCGGCTATTATCCCAATCAGCCCCAGCATTTT. The encoded protein is CASMVGYYPNQPQHF.